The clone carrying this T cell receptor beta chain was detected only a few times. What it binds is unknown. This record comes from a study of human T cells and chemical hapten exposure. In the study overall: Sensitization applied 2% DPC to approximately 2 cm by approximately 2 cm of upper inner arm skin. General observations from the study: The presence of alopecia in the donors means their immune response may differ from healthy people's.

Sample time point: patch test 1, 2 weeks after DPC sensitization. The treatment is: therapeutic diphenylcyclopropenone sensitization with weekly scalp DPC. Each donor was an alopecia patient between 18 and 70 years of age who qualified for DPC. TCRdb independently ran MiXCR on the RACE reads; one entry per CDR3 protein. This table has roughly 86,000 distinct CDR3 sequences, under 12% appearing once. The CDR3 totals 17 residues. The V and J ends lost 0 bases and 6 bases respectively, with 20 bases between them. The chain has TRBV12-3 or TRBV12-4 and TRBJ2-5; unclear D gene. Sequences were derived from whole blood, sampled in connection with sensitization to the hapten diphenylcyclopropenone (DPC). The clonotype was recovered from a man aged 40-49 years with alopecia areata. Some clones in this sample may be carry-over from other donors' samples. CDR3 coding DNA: TGTGCCAGCAGTTTAGCGCCCGTTGGTAGGGCCGTTCAGACCCAGTACTTC. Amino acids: CASSLAPVGRAVQTQYF.